Listed below are T cell receptor beta chains from one sample, sequenced in a study of blood T cells in healthy people across ages. TCRdb re-analysed the 5' RACE reads in MiXCR, keeping a single row per CDR3 protein. The table lists over a million distinct CDR3 sequences, around two fifths of them singletons. Sample: blood. The origin of the receptors is a woman aged 18-29 years in good health. Each CDR3 is given without its conserved first and last residue.

j_call v_call cdr3_aa
TRBJ1-1 TRBV7-3 ASSLGEGVAEAF
TRBJ1-1 TRBV30 AWSPLPDTEAF
TRBJ2-2 TRBV24-1 ATSDRYTTGELF
TRBJ2-3 TRBV9 ASSGLTAGSTDTQY
TRBJ2-1 TRBV6-2/TRBV6-3 ASVRDGTFYEQF
TRBJ1-5 TRBV3-1 ASSHGTGTGVRNRPQH
TRBJ2-5 TRBV2 ASSERGSSLGEQY
TRBJ1-2 TRBV7-3 ASSFGQGAPAYGYT
TRBJ1-2 TRBV6-1 AAGDGYT
TRBJ2-3 TRBV11-2 ASNGQDRTDTQY
TRBJ2-5 TRBV4-2 ASSQLEDRETQY
TRBJ1-4 TRBV7-8 ASSLTPATNEKLF
TRBJ2-3 TRBV10-3 AISQGQGGADTQY
TRBJ2-7 TRBV7-2 ASRWGVADTYEQY
TRBJ2-1 TRBV7-3 ASSGTSGGWNEQF
TRBJ2-5 TRBV20-1 SARDRLAGDAQETQY
TRBJ2-1 TRBV20-1 SARTSGGWNEQF
TRBJ1-1 TRBV7-2 ASSLAQGINTEAF
TRBJ2-1 TRBV7-3 ASSPAPVSSYNEQF
TRBJ1-1 TRBV29-1 SVGQGRSTEAF
TRBJ2-1 TRBV10-3 AISEGQGDFSYNEQF
- TRBV6-2/TRBV6-3 ASRGTSGGHEQY
TRBJ2-1 TRBV27 ASSFSRDKQF
TRBJ1-2 TRBV12-3/TRBV12-4 ASSDDAGTMGYT
TRBJ2-7 TRBV4-1 ASSQDPGRNEQY
TRBJ2-1 TRBV7-2 ASSLALAGGGEQF
TRBJ1-1 TRBV7-3 ASSSDGTKKAF
TRBJ1-1 TRBV27 ASSLWGSDTEAF
TRBJ2-1 TRBV2 ASSEALRPSGETNEQF
TRBJ2-1 TRBV2 ASRPLSDPYNEQF
TRBJ2-7 TRBV10-3 AISQQGSEQY
TRBJ2-4 TRBV12-3/TRBV12-4 ASSKPPGLAGGGLGNIQY
TRBJ2-1 TRBV5-1 ASSSKREKLNEQF
TRBJ2-3 TRBV7-8 ASSLGLAVLGPDTQY
TRBJ2-7 TRBV6-5 ASSYLQGGRYEQY
TRBJ2-3 TRBV2 ASSEAWAGEDTDTQY
TRBJ2-7 TRBV28 ASTTGTGKSGRGEQY
TRBJ1-4 TRBV27 ASSNQRTTNEKLF
TRBJ2-1 TRBV11-3 ASSLDHGGSDEQF
TRBJ2-2 TRBV2 ASSATGTGAVRNTGELF
TRBJ2-1 TRBV29-1 SAAGDSYNEQF
TRBJ2-7 TRBV7-2 ASSLVEDEQY
TRBJ2-1 TRBV6-5 ASSSPGSEQF
TRBJ1-2 TRBV20-1 SARPGRGSGGYT
TRBJ2-1 TRBV4-1 ASSQRLAGAYEQF
TRBJ2-3 TRBV20-1 SGASGGTDTQY
TRBJ2-7 TRBV6-6 ASSQGQGYLSYEQY
TRBJ2-3 TRBV29-1 SVEVGSDTQY
TRBJ2-4 TRBV2 ASHGRTTQNIQY